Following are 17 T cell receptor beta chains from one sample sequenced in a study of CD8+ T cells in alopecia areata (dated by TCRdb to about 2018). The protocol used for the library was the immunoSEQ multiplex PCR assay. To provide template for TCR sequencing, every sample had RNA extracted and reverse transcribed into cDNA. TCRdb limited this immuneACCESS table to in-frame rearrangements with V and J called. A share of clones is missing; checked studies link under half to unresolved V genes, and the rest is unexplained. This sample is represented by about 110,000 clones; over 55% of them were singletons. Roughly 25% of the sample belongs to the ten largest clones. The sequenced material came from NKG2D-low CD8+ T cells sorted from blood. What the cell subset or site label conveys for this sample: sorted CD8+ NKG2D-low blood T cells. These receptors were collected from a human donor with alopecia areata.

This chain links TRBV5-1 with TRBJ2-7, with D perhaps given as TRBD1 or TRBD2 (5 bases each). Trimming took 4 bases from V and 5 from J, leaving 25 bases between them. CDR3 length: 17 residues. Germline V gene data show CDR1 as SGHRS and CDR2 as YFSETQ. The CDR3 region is CASSLGTGGATGDEQYF. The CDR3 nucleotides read TGCGCCAGCAGCCTTGGAACTGGGGGAGCCACCGGGGACGAGCAGTACTTC.

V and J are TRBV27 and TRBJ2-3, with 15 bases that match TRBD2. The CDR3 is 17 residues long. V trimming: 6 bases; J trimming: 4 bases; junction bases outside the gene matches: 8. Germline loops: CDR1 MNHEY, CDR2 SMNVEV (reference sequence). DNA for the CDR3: TGTGCCAGCAGCTTACGGACTAGCGGGAGGGCGCCAGATACGCAGTATTTT. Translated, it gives CASSLRTSGRAPDTQYF.

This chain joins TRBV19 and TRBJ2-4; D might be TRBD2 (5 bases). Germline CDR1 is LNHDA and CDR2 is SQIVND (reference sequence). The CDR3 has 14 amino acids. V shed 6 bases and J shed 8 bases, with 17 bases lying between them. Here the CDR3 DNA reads TGTGCCAGTAGCCCCGCCGGAGGTTTGGACATTCAGTACTTC. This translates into CASSPAGGLDIQYF.

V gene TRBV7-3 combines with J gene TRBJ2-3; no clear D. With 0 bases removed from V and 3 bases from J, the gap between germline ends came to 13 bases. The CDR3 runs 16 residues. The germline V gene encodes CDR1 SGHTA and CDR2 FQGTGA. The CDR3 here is CASSLTAGERTDTQYF. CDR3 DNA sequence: TGTGCCAGCAGCTTAACGGCTGGCGAGAGGACAGATACGCAGTATTTT.

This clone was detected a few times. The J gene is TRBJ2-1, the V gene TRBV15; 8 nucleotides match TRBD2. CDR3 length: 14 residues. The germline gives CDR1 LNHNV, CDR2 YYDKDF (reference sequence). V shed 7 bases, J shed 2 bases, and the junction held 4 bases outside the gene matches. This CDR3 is CATNPGLAYNEQFF. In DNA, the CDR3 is TGTGCCACCAACCCGGGACTAGCCTACAATGAGCAGTTCTTC.

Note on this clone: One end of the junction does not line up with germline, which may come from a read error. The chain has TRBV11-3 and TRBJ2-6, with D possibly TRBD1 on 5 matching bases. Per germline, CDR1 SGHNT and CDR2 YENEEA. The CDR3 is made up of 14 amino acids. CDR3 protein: CASSSRSGANVLTF. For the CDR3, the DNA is TGTGCCAGCAGCTCGCGCTCTGGGGCCAACGTCTTGACTTTC.

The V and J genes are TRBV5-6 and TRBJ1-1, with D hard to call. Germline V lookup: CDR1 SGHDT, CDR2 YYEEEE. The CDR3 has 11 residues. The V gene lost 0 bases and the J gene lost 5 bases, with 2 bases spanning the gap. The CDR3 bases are TGTGCCAGCAGCTTGGCAACTGAAGCTTTCTTT. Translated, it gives CASSLATEAFF. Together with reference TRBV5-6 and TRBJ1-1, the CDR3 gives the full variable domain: DAGVTQSPTHLIKTRGQQVTLRCSPKSGHDTVSWYQQALGQGPQFIFQYYEEEERQRGNFPDRFSGHQFPNYSSELNVNALLLGDSALYLCASSLATEAFFGQGTRLTVV.

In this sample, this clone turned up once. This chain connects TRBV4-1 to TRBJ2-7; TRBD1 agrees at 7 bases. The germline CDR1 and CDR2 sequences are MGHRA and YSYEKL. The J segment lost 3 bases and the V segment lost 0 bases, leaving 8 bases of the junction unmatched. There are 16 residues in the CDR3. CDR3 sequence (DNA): TGCGCCAGCAGCCAAGAGGTTTTGGGACAGAACTACGAGCAGTACTTC. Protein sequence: CASSQEVLGQNYEQYF.

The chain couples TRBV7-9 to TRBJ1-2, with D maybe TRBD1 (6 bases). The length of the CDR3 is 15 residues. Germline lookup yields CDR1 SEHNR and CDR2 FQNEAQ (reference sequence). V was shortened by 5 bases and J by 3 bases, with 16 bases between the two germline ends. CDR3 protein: CASSPRRGLDYGYTF. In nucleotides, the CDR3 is TGTGCCAGCAGCCCAAGGCGGGGGCTGGACTATGGCTACACCTTC.

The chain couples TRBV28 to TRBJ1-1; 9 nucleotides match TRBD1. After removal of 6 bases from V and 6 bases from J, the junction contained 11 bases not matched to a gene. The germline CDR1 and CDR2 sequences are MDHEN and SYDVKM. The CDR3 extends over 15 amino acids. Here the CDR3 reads CASRPGTGFKAEAFF. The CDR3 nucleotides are TGTGCCAGCAGACCCGGGACAGGGTTTAAAGCTGAAGCTTTCTTT.

The CDR3 DNA sequence: TGTGCCAGCAGCGGATCCGGGACTAGCTCGTATGAGCAGTTCTTC. Protein: CASSGSGTSSYEQFF. This sequence joins TRBV9 and TRBJ2-1; TRBD2 aligns across 9 bases. V gave up 3 bases and J gave up 8 bases; unmatched junction bases: 9. CDR1 is SGDLS and CDR2 is YYNGEE in the germline V gene. This CDR3 is built from 15 residues.

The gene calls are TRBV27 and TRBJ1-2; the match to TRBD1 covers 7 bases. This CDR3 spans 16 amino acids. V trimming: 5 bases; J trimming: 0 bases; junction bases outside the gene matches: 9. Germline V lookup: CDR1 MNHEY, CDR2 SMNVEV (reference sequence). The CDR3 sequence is CASSPFFGQANYGYTF. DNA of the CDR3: TGTGCCAGCAGTCCCTTTTTTGGACAGGCTAACTATGGCTACACCTTC.

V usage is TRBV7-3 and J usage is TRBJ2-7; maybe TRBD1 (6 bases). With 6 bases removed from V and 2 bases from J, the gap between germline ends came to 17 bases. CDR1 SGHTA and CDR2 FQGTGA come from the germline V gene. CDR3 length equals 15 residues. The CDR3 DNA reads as TGTGCCAGCAGTCCTACATCGACAGGAACCTACGAGCAGTACTTC. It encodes CASSPTSTGTYEQYF.

The chain's CDR3 is CASSQAGTGGSGANVLTF. CDR3 sequence (DNA): TGCGCCAGCAGCCAAGCCGGGACCGGGGGATCTGGGGCCAACGTCCTGACTTTC. This rearrangement joins TRBV4-1 to TRBJ2-6; D is perhaps TRBD2 (6 bases). Looked up from germline, CDR1 is MGHRA and CDR2 is YSYEKL. This CDR3 contains 18 residues. V was clipped by 1 base and J by 1 base, with 14 bases between them.

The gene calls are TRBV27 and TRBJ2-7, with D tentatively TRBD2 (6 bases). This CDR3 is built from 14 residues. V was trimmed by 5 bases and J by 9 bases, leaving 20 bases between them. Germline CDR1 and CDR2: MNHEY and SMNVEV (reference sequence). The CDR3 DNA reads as TGTGCCAGCAGTCCCTTTAGCGGCCGGGAAGGGCAGTACTTC. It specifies CASSPFSGREGQYF.

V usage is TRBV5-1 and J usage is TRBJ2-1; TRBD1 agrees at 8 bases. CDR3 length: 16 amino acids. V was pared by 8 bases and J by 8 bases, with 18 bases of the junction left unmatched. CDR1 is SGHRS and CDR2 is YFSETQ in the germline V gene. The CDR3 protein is CASTGGAGRSAYEQFF. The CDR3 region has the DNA TGCGCCAGTACAGGGGGAGCGGGCCGATCCGCCTATGAGCAGTTCTTC.

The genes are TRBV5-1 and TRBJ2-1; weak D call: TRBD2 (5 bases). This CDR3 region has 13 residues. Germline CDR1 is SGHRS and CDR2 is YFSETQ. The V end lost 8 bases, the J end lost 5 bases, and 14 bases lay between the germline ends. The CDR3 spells CASRLPQDNEQFF. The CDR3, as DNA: TGCGCCAGTCGACTACCCCAGGACAATGAGCAGTTCTTC.